This T cell receptor (beta chain) was captured in a study of blood T cell repertoires in COVID-19. About the study: In each case, the material was cDNA or gDNA derived from T cells, B-cell-depleted T cells, or PBMCs.

TCRdb's table, derived via immunoSEQ multiplex PCR, lists solely in-frame clones and lacks some. This table holds more than 45,000 clones, about 90% found once. CDR1 and CDR2 (germline): MNHEY, SMNVEV (reference sequence). Losses at the gene ends were 1 base for V and 9 bases for J; bases not matched to a gene: 2. The CDR3 sequence is 13 residues long. The chain employs TRBV27 and TRBJ2-1; TRBD2 agrees at 8 bases. This receptor was identified in a man in his 70s with active COVID-19. The source material was peripheral blood. Here the CDR3 reads CASSLFAGGEQFF. CDR3 DNA: TGTGCCAGCAGTTTATTTGCGGGGGGTGAGCAGTTCTTC.